The clone carrying this T cell receptor (beta chain) has more than one count but fewer than ten. Its antigen remains unknown. These data belong to a study of beta chain features in type 1 diabetes. The wider study: Sorted cells from all samples, numbering roughly 100 million, were examined. Study outcomes and limitations: Moderately but significantly shorter TCRB CDR3s were found in Type 1 diabetes patients in all four CD4+ subsets.

As every portion of the isolated RNA was reverse transcribed, the sequencing read expressed TCRB transcripts. Produced via immunoSEQ multiplex PCR; TCRdb's table is partial and in-frame only. The repertoire has just under 150,000 clones, about an eighth of them found once; the top ten carry less than 1.5%. By way of CD45RO/CCR7/CD25/CD127/CD95/CD27, the CD4+ regulatory, stem cell-like memory, central memory and naive cells were sorted. Looked up from germline, CDR1 is MNHEY and CDR2 is SVGAGI. V shed 3 bases, J shed 3 bases, and the junction held 3 bases outside the gene matches. The CDR3 consists of 14 residues.

The source of this sequence is a man aged 18 to 30 with type 1 diabetes. Sequencing input: central memory CD4+ T cells from blood. This sequence joins TRBV6-5 and TRBJ2-3, with 7 bases identical to TRBD1. The CDR3 DNA reads TGTGCCAGCAGTTATTCGACAGGGACAGATACGCAGTATTTT. Amino acids: CASSYSTGTDTQYF.